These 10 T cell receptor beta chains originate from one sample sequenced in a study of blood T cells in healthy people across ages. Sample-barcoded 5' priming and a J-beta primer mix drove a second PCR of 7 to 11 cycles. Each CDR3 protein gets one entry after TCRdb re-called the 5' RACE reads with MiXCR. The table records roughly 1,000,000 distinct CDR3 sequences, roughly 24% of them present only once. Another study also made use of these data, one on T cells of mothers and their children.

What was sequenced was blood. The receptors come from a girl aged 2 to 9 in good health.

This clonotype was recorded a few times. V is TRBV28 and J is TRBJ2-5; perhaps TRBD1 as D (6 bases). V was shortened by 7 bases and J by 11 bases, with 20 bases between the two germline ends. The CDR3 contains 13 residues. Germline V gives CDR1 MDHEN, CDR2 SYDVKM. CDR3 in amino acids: CASTPHRGGEQYF. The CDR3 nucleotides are TGTGCCAGCACCCCCCACAGAGGGGGAGAGCAGTACTTC.

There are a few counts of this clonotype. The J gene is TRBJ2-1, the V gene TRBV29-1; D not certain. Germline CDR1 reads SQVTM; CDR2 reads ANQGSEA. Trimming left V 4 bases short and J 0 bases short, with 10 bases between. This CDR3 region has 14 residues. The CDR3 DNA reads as TGCAGCGTTGCGAAACGGCTCTCCTACAATGAGCAGTTCTTC. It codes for CSVAKRLSYNEQFF.

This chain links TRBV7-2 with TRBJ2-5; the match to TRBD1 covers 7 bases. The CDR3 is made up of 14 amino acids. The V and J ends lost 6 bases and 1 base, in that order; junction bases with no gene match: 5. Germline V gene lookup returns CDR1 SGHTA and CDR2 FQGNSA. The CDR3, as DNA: TGTGCCAGCAGACTCACAGGGGTCCAAGAGACCCAGTACTTC. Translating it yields CASRLTGVQETQYF.

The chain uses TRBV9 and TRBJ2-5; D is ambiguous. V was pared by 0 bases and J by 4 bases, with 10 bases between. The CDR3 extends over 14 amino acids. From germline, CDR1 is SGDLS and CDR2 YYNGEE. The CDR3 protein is CASSVGASPETQYF. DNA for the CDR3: TGTGCCAGCAGCGTAGGCGCGTCACCAGAGACCCAGTACTTC.

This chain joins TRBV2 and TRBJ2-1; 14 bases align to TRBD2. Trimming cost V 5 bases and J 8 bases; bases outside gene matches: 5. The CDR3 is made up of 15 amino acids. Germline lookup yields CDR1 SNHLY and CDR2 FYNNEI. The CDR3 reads CASSSGTSGRHEQFF. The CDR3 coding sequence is TGTGCCAGCAGTTCCGGGACTAGCGGGAGACATGAGCAGTTCTTC.

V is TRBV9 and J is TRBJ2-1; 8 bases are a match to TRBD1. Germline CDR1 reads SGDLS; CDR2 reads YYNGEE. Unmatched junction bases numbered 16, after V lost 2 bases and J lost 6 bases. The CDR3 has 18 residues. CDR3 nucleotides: TGTGCCAGCAGCGTCTCGGAAACCGGGACAGGCCTGCTCAATGAGCAGTTCTTC. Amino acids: CASSVSETGTGLLNEQFF.

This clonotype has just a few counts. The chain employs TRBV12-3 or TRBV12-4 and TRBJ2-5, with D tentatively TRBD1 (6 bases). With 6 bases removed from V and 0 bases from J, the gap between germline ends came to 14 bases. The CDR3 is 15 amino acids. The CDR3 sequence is CASRTGTHHQETQYF. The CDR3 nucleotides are TGTGCCAGCAGAACCGGGACACACCACCAAGAGACCCAGTACTTC.

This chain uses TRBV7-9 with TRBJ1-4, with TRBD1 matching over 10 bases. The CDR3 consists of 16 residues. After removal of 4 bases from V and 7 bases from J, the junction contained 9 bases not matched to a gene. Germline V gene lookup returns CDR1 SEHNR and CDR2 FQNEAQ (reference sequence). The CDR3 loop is CASSSGLGDRGEKLFF. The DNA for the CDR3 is TGTGCCAGCAGCTCGGGGCTCGGGGACAGGGGTGAAAAACTGTTTTTT.

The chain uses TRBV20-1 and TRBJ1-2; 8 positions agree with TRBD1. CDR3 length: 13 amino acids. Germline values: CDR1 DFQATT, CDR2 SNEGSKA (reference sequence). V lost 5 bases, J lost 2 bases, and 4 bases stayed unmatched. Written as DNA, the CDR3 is TGCAGTGCTCGGACAGGGCTAAACTATGGCTACACCTTC. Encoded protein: CSARTGLNYGYTF.

CDR3 region: CASSLEIIRGAFF. DNA of the CDR3: TGTGCCAGCAGTCTAGAGATTATCAGGGGAGCTTTCTTT. The chain is built from TRBV28 and TRBJ1-1, with D possibly TRBD1 on 6 matching bases. Germline values: CDR1 MDHEN, CDR2 SYDVKM. Trimming left V 5 bases short and J 10 bases short, with 17 bases between. CDR3 length: 13 amino acids.